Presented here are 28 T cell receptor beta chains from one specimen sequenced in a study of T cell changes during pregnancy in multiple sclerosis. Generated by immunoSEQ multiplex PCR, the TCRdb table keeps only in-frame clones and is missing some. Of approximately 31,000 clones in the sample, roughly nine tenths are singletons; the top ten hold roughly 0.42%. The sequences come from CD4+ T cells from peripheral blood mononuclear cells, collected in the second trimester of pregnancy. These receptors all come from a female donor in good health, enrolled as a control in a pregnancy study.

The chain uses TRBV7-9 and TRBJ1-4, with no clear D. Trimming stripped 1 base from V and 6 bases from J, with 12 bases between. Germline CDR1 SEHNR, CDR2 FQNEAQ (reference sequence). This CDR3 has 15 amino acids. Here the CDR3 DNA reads TGTGCCAGCAGCTTAGACGAGACTGTTGATGAAAAACTGTTTTTT. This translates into CASSLDETVDEKLFF.

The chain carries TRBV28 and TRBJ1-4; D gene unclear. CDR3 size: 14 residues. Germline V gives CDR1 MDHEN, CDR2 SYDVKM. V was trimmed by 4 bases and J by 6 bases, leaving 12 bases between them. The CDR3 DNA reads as TGTGCCAGCAGTTCCCCGGGAATAGATGAAAAACTGTTTTTT. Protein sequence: CASSSPGIDEKLFF.

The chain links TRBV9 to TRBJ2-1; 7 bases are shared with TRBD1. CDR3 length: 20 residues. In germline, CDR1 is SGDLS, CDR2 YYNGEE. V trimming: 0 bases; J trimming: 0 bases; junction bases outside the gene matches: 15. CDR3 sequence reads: CASSVATGSQGVVSYNEQFF. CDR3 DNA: TGTGCCAGCAGCGTAGCTACGGGGTCCCAGGGGGTGGTCTCCTACAATGAGCAGTTCTTC. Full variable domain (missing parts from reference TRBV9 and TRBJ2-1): DSGVTQTPKHLITATGQRVTLRCSPRSGDLSVYWYQQSLDQGLQFLIQYYNGEERAKGNILERFSAQQFPDLHSELNLSSLELGDSALYFCASSVATGSQGVVSYNEQFFGPGTRLTVL.

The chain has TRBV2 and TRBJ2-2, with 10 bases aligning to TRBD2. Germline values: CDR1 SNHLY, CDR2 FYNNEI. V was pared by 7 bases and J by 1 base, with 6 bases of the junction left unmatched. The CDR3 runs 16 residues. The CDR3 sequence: CASTLIAGGNTGELFF. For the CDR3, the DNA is TGTGCCAGCACCCTTATAGCGGGGGGGAACACCGGGGAGCTGTTTTTT.

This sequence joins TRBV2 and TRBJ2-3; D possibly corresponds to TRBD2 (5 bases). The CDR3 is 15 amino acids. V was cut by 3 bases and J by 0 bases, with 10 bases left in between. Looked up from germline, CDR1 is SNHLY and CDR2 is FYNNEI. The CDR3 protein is CASSERTPSTDTQYF. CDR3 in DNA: TGTGCCAGCAGTGAGCGGACTCCTAGCACAGATACGCAGTATTTT.

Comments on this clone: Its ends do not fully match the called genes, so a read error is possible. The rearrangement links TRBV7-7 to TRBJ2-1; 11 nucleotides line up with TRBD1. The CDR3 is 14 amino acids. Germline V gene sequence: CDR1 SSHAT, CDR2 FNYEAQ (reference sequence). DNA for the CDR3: TGTGCTAGCAGCTTAGGGACAGGGGGAAATGAGCAGTTCTTC. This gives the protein CASSLGTGGNEQFF.

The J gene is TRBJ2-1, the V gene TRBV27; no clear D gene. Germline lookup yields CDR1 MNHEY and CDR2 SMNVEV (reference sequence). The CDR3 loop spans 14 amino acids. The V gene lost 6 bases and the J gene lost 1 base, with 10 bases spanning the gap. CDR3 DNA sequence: TGTGCCAGCAGCCTCTCCCGGTCCTACAATGAGCAGTTCTTC. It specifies CASSLSRSYNEQFF.

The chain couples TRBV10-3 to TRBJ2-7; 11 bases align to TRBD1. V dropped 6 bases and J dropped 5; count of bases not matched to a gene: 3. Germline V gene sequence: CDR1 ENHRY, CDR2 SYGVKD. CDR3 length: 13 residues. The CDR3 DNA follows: TGTGCCATCAGACCGGGACAGGGGGACGAGCAGTACTTC. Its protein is CAIRPGQGDEQYF.

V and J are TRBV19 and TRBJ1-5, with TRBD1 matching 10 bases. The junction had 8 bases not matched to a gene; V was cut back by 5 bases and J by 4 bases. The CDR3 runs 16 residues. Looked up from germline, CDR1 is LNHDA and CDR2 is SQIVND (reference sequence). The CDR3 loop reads CASSLRQGASNQPQHF. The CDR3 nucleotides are TGTGCCAGTAGTCTCCGACAGGGGGCATCAAATCAGCCCCAGCATTTT.

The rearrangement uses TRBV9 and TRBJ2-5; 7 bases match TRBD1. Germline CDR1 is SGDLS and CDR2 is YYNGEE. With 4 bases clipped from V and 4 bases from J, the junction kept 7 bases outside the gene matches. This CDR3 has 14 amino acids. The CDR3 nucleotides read TGTGCCAGCAGCTCCCACAGGGGCGGAGAGACCCAGTACTTC. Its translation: CASSSHRGGETQYF.

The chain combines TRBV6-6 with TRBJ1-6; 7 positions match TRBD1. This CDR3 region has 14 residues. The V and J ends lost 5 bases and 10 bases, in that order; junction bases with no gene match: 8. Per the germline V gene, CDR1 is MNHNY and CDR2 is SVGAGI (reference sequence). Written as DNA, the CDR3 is TGTGCCAGCAGTCCTAGACAGGGTGGGTCACCCCTCCACTTT. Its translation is CASSPRQGGSPLHF.

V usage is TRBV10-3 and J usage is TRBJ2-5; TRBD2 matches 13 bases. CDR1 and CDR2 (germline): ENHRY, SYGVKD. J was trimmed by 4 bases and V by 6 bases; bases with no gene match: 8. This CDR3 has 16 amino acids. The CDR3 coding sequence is TGTGCCATCAGCCCAAGACTAGCGGGGGGCGGAGAGACCCAGTACTTC. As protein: CAISPRLAGGGETQYF.

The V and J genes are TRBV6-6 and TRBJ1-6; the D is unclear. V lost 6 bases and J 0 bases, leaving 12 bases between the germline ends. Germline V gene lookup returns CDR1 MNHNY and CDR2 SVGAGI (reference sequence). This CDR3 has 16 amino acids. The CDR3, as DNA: TGTGCCAGCAGAACTGAGAGGAGCTCCTATAATTCACCCCTCCACTTT. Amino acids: CASRTERSSYNSPLHF.

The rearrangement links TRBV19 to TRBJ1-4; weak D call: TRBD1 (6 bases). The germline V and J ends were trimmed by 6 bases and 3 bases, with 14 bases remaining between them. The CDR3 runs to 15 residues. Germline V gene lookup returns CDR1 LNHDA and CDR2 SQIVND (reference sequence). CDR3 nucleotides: TGTGCCAGTAGGGATCCGGGACACGCTAATGAAAAACTGTTTTTT. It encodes CASRDPGHANEKLFF.

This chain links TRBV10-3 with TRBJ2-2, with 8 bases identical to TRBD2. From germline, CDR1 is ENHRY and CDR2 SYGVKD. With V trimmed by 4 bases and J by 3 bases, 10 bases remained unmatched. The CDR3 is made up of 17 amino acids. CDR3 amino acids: CAISGLGREADTGELFF. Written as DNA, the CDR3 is TGTGCCATCAGTGGTCTTGGGCGGGAGGCGGACACCGGGGAGCTGTTTTTT.

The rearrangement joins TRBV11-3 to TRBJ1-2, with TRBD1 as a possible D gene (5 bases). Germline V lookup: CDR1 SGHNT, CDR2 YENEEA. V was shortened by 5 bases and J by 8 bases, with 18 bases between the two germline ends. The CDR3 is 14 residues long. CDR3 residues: CASSPAGGLGGYTF. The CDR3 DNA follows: TGTGCCAGCAGCCCGGCGGGGGGACTAGGCGGCTACACCTTC.

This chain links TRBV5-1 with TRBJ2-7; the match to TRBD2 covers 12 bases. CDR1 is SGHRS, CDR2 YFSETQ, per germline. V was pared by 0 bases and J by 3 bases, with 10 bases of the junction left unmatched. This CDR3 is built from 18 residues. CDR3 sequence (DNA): TGCGCCAGCAGCTTGGCCCCTAGCGGGAGGGATCGACACTACGAGCAGTACTTC. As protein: CASSLAPSGRDRHYEQYF.

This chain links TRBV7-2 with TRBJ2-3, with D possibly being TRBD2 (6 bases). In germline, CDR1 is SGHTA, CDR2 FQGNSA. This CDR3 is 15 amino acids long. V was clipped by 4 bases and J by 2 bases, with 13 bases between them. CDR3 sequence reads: CASSSVRRATDTQYF. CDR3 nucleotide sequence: TGTGCCAGCAGCTCCGTGCGGAGGGCCACAGATACGCAGTATTTT.

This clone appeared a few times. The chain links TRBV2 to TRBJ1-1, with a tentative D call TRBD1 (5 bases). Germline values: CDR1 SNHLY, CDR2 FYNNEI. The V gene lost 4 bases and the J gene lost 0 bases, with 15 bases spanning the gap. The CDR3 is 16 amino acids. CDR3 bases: TGTGCCAGCAGTGGGGGCAGGGTTTTGATGAACACTGAAGCTTTCTTT. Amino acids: CASSGGRVLMNTEAFF.

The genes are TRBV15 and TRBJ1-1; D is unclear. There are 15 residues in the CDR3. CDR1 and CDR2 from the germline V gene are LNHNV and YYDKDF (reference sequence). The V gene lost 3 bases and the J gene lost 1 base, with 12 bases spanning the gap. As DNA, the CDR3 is TGTGCCACCAGCAGGGAGATTGGGTCGAACACTGAAGCTTTCTTT. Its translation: CATSREIGSNTEAFF.

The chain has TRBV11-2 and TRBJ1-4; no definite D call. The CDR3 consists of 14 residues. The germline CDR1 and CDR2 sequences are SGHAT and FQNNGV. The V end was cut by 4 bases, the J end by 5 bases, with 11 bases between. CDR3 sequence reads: CASSSLRENEKLFF. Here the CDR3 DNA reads TGTGCCAGCAGCTCGCTACGGGAAAATGAAAAACTGTTTTTT.

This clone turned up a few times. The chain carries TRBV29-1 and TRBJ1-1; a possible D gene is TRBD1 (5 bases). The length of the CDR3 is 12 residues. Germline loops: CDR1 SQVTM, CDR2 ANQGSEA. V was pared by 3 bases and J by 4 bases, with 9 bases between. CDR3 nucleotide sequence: TGCAGCGTTGATGGGGGGACCACTGAAGCTTTCTTT. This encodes CSVDGGTTEAFF.

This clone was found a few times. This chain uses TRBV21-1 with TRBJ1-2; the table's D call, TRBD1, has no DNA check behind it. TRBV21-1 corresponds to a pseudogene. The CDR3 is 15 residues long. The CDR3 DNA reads TGTGCCAGCTCCGGTTCAGGACAGTTTAACTATGGCTACACCTTC. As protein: CASSGSGQFNYGYTF.

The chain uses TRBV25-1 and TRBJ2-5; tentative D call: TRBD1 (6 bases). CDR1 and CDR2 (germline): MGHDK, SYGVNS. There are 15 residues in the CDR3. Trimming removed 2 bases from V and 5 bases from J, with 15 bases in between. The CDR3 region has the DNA TGTGCCAGCAGTGAAGGGGGCCTAATTAGGGAGACCCAGTACTTC. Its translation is CASSEGGLIRETQYF.

The CDR3 spells CASSPRTGLKANYGYTF. Here the CDR3 DNA reads TGTGCCAGCAGTCCTAGGACAGGGCTAAAAGCTAACTATGGCTACACCTTC. The chain links TRBV27 to TRBJ1-2; 8 positions match TRBD1. V was pared by 5 bases and J by 0 bases, with 11 bases of the junction left unmatched. CDR3 length equals 17 residues. In germline, CDR1 is MNHEY, CDR2 SMNVEV (reference sequence).

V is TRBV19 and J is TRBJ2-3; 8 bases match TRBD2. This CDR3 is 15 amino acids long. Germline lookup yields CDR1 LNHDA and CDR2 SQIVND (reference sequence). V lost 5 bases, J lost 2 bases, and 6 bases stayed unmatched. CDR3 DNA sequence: TGTGCCAGTAGTCCCGGAGCGGGGGCCACAGATACGCAGTATTTT. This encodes CASSPGAGATDTQYF.

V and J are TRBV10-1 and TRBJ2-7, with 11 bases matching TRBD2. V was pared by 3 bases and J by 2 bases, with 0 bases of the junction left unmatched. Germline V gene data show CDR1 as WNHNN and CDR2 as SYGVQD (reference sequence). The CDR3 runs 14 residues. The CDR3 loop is CASSELAGAYEQYF. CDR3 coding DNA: TGCGCCAGCAGTGAACTAGCGGGGGCCTACGAGCAGTACTTC.

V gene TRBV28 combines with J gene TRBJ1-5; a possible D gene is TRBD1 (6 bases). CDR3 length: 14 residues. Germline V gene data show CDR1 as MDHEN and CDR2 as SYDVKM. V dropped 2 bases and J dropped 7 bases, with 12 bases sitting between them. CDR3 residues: CASSLPGERQPQHF. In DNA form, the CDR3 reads TGTGCCAGCAGTTTACCAGGGGAGAGACAGCCCCAGCATTTT.